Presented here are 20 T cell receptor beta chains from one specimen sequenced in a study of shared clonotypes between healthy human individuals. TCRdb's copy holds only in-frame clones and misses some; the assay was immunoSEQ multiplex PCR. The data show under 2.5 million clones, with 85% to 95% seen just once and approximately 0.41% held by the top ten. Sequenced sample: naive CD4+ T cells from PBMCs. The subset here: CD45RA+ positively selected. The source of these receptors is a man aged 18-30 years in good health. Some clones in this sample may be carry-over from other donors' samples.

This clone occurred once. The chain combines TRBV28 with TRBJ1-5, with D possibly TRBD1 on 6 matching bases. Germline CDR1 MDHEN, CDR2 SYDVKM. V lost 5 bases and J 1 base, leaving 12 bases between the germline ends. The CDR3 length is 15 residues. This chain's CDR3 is CASSVGGWSNQPQHF. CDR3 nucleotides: TGTGCCAGCAGTGTAGGGGGTTGGAGCAATCAGCCCCAGCATTTT.

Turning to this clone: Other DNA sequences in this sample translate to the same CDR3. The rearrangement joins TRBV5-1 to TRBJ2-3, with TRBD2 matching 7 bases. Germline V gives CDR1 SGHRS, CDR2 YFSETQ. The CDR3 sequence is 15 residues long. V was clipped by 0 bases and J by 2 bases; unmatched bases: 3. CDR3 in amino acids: CASSLAGDYTDTQYF. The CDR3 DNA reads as TGCGCCAGCAGCTTGGCCGGGGACTACACAGATACGCAGTATTTT.

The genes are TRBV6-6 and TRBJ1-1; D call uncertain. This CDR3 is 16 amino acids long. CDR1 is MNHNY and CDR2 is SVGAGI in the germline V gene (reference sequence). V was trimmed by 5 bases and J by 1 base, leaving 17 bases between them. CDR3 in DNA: TGTGCCAGCAGTCCCCTCACCGGGCCGAGGAACACTGAAGCTTTCTTT. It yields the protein CASSPLTGPRNTEAFF.

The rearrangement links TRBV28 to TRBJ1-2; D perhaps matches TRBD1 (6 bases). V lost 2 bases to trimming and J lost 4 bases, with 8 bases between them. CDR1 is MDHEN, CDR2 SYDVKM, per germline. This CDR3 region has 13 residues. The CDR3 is CASSLPGVYGYTF. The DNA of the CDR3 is TGTGCCAGCAGTTTACCAGGGGTCTATGGCTACACCTTC.

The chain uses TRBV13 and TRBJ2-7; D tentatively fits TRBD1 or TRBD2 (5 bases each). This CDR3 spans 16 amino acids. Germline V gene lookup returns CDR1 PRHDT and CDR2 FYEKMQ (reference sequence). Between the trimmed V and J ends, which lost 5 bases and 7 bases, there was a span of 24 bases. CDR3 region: CASSPLGQGAEHEQYF. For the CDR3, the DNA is TGTGCCAGCAGCCCCCTGGGGCAGGGAGCGGAGCATGAGCAGTACTTC. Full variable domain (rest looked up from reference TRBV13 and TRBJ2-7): AAGVIQSPRHLIKEKRETATLKCYPIPRHDTVYWYQQGPGQDPQFLISFYEKMQSDKGSIPDRFSAQQFSDYHSELNMSSLELGDSALYFCASSPLGQGAEHEQYFGPGTRLTVT.

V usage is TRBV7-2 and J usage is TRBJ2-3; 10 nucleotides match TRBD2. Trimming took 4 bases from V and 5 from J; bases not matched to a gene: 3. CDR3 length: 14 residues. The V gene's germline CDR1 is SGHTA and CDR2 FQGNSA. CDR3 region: CASSSAGGGDTQYF. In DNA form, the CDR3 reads TGTGCCAGCAGCTCAGCGGGAGGGGGAGATACGCAGTATTTT.

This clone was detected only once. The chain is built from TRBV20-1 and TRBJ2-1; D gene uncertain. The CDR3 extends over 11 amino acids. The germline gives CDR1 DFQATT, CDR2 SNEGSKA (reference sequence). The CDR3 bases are TGCAGCGAGATGCGGCGCGATGAGCAGTTCTTC. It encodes CSEMRRDEQFF.

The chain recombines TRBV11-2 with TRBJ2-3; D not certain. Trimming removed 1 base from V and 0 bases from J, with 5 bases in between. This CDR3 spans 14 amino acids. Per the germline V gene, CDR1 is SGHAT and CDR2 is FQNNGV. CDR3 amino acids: CASSLVRSTDTQYF. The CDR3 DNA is TGTGCCAGCAGCTTAGTTAGGAGCACAGATACGCAGTATTTT.

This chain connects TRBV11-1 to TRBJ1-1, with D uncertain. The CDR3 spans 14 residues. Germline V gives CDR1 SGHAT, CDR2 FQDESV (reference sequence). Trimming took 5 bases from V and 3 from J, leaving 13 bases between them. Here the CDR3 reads CASSARRGDTEAFF. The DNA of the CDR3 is TGTGCCAGCAGCGCCCGACGTGGGGACACTGAAGCTTTCTTT.

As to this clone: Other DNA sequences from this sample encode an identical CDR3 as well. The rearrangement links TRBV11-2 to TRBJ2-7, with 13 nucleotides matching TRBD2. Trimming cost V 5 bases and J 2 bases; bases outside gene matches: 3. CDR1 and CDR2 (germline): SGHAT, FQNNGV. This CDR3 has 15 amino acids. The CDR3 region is CASSLGLAGAYEQYF. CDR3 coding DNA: TGTGCCAGCAGCCTCGGACTAGCGGGAGCCTACGAGCAGTACTTC.

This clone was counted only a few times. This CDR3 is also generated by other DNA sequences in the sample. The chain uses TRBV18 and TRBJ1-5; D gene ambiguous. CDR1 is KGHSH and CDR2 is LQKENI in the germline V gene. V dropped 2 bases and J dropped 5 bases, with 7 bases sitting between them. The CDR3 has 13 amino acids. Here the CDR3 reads CASSPSGDQPQHF. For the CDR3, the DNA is TGTGCCAGCTCACCAAGTGGGGATCAGCCCCAGCATTTT.

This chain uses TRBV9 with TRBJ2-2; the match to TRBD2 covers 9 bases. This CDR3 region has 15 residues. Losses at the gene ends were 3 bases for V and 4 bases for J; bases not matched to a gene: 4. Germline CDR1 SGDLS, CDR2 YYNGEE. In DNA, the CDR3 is TGTGCCAGCAGCGCCACTAGCGGGCCCACCGGGGAGCTGTTTTTT. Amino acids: CASSATSGPTGELFF.

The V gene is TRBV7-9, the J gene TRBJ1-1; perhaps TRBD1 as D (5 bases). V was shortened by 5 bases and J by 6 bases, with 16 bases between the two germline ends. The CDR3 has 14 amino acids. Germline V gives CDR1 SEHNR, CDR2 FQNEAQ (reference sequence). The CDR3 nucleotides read TGTGCCAGCAGCCGGGAGGGATGGGGCGCTGAAGCTTTCTTT. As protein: CASSREGWGAEAFF. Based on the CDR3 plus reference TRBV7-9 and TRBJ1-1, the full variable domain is DTGVSQNPRHKITKRGQNVTFRCDPISEHNRLYWYRQTLGQGPEFLTYFQNEAQLEKSRLLSDRFSAERPKGSFSTLEIQRTEQGDSAMYLCASSREGWGAEAFFGQGTRLTVV.

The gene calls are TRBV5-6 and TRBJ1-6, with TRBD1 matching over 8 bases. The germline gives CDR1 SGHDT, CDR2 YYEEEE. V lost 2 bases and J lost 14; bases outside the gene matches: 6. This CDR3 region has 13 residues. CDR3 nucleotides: TGTGCCAGCAGCTTAAGCAGGGGGCTATCCCTCCACTTT. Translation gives CASSLSRGLSLHF.

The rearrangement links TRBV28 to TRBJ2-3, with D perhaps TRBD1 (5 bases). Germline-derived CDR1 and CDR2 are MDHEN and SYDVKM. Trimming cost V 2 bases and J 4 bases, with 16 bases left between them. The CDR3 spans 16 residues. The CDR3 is CASSLNPGRSPDTQYF. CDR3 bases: TGTGCCAGCAGTTTAAACCCAGGGCGAAGCCCAGATACGCAGTATTTT.

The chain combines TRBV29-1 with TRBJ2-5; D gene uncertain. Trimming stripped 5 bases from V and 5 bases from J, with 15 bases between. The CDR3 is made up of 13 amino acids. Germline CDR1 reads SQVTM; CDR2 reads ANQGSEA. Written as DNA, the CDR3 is TGCAGCGTTAAGGCCCCTGGGGTTGAGACCCAGTACTTC. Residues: CSVKAPGVETQYF.

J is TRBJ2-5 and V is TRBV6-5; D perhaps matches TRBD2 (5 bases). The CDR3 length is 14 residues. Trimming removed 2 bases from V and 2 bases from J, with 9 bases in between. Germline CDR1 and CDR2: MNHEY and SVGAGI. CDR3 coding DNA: TGTGCCAGCAGTTACGGTAGCGAACAAGAGACCCAGTACTTC. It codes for CASSYGSEQETQYF.

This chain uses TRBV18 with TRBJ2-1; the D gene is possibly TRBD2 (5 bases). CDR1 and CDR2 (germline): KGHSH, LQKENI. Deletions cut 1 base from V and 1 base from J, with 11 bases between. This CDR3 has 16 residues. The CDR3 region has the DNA TGTGCCAGCTCACCACGTCTAGCTAGTTCCTACAATGAGCAGTTCTTC. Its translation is CASSPRLASSYNEQFF.

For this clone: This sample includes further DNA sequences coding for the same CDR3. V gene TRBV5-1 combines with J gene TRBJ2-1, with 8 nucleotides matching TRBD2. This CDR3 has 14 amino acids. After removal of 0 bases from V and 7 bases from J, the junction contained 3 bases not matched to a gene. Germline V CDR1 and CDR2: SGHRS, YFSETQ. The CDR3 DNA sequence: TGCGCCAGCAGCTTGGAAAGCGGGGGTAATGAGCAGTTCTTC. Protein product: CASSLESGGNEQFF. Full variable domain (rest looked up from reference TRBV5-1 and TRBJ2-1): KAGVTQTPRYLIKTRGQQVTLSCSPISGHRSVSWYQQTPGQGLQFLFEYFSETQRNKGNFPGRFSGRQFSNSRSEMNVSTLELGDSALYLCASSLESGGNEQFFGPGTRLTVL.

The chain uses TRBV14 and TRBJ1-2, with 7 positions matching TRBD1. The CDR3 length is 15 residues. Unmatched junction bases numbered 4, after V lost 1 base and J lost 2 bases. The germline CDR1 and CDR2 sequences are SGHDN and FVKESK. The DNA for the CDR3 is TGTGCCAGCAGCCAAGCCCGGACAGGCAACTATGGCTACACCTTC. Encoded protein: CASSQARTGNYGYTF. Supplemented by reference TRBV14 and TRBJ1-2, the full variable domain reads EAGVTQFPSHSVIEKGQTVTLRCDPISGHDNLYWYRRVMGKEIKFLLHFVKESKQDESGMPNNRFLAERTGGTYSTLKVQPAELEDSGVYFCASSQARTGNYGYTFGSGTRLTVV.